This TCR beta chain originates from a study of T cell responses to AZD1222 COVID-19 vaccine (dated by TCRdb to about 2021). As for the study more broadly: TCR sequencing covered some 240 trial participants: roughly 200 given two doses of AZD1222 and approximately 25 given two doses of MenACWY control vaccine. Trial participants were enrolled by age into 18-55, 56-69 and 70-plus year subgroups, with roughly 150, 30 and 60 TCR-sequenced participants respectively. Study-level results and caveats: Reportedly, almost half of the unique spike-specific TCRs recognized epitopes lying outside the regions that are mutated in the B.1.351 and B.1.1.7 variants. Participants were mostly white British, with more females than males. The authors suggested clonal diversity may have been underestimated. Vaccine-associated CD4 TCRs spanned the whole spike protein, with dominant responses in regions 160-218 and 743-854. Because no day 14 peak-response samples were available, the repertoires could be characterized only after the peak T cell response. Spike-specific TCR breadth and depth rose significantly after two AZD1222 doses compared with day 0 and with MenACWY recipients. The 56-69-year group was small, and its depth increase did not reach significance, likely because of low power. Only five or six AZD1222 recipients were SARS-CoV-2 seropositive at baseline, limiting conclusions about previously exposed vaccinees.

The CDR3 regions of human TCRbeta chains were analyzed by immunosequencing. In the authors' own workflow: TCRs in the repertoires were matched against a reference library of SARS-CoV-2-specific TCRs that had been generated with the MIRA antigen-specificity platform. Breadth was defined as the fraction of unique TCRs that were SARS-CoV-2-associated. Depth was defined as the fraction of total T cells that were SARS-CoV-2-associated. Using the MIRA data, each spike-specific TCR was mapped to the spike region that the TCR reacts to and placed in a CD4 or CD8 class. Log10-transformed breadth and depth values were compared by one-way ANOVA with Sidak's multiple comparisons tests. Entries here come from immuneACCESS through TCRdb and include only in-frame sequences with V and J called. Some clones fail to appear in such tables; in the studies checked, an unresolved V gene covers under half of the shortfall, and the cause of the remainder is unknown. The V and J calls and clone size come from that table; D and trimming were worked out from the DNA. The sample has 150,000 to 200,000 clones on record, roughly 92% of them singletons. Around 1.5% of the sample comes from the top ten.

The meaning of the sample's time point label: about 28 days (+/-7) after the second vaccine dose. AZD1222 recipients whose second dose came at about 4 weeks and those whose second dose came at about 12 weeks were combined into one group, since spike-specific TCR depth and breadth did not differ between the two schedules. Vaccinee samples came from UK trials COV001 and COV002, including a single-blind randomized controlled phase 2/3 trial of AZD1222 (ChAdOx1 nCoV-19) in healthy adults. For TCRbeta chain sequencing, PBMC samples were collected from trial participants at day 0 and at day 28 after the second dose. CDR1 is given as LNHDA and CDR2 as SQIVND, both from the germline V gene (reference sequence). From the cysteine up to the phenylalanine, the CDR3 has a length of 14 residues. Only the CDR3 portion is preserved as DNA: 42 bases, with reading frame beginning at the first base. V is pared back by 3 bases and J by 1 base, with 9 bases lying between the germline termini.

Worth noting for this clone: What antigen it recognizes has not been identified. No per-base quality is available; no much larger clone lies one base away.

The source was peripheral blood, collected 28 days after the second AZD1222 dose. The rearrangement combines TRBV19 with TRBJ1-1; a confident D gene designation cannot be given. The TCR was taken from an adult who received the AZD1222 COVID-19 vaccine. The CDR3: CASSIDGKNTEAFF. At the DNA level, the sequence is TGTGCCAGTAGTATCGACGGGAAGAACACTGAAGCTTTCTTT.